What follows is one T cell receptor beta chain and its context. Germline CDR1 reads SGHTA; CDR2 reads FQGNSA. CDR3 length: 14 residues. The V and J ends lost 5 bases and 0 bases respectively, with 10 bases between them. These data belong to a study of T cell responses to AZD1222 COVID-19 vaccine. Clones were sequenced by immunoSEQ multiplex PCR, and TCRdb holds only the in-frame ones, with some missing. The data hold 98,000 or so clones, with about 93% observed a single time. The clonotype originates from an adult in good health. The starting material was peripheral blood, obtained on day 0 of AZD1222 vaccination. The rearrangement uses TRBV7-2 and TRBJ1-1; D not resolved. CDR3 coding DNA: TGTGCCAGCAGCGCAGGACTCCTGAACACTGAAGCTTTCTTT. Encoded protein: CASSAGLLNTEAFF.